The 17 T cell receptor beta chains below were found in one sample sequenced in a study of siplizumab effects on memory and regulatory T cells. Data came from immunoSEQ multiplex PCR; TCRdb stores just in-frame clones and leaves some out. The sample lists about 100,000 clones; less than 95% were seen once. The sample comprised non-Treg CD4+ T cells sorted from blood. The source of these receptors is a human donor in good health.

This sequence joins TRBV9 and TRBJ1-4; no clear D. The CDR3 is 15 residues long. CDR1 and CDR2 from the germline V gene are SGDLS and YYNGEE. Trimming removed 3 bases at V and 6 bases at J, with 15 bases between. The CDR3 is CASSDGALGDEKLFF. CDR3 nucleotides: TGTGCCAGCAGCGACGGCGCGTTGGGTGATGAAAAACTGTTTTTT.

The V gene is TRBV10-3, the J gene TRBJ2-7, with 9 nucleotides matching TRBD1. The V gene end was trimmed by 3 bases and the J gene end by 3 bases; junction bases not matched to a gene: 9. CDR3 length equals 16 residues. The germline V gene encodes CDR1 ENHRY and CDR2 SYGVKD. The CDR3 protein is CAISDRTGTGSYEQYF. The CDR3 bases are TGTGCCATCAGTGACCGTACCGGGACAGGGAGCTACGAGCAGTACTTC.

This chain connects TRBV4-2 to TRBJ2-1; 13 bases are shared with TRBD2. Germline CDR1 reads LGHNA; CDR2 reads YNFKEQ. There are 15 residues in the CDR3. The ends lost 3 bases at V and 9 bases at J; junction bases unmatched: 5. The CDR3 DNA reads as TGTGCCAGCAGCCACGGACTAGCGGGAGCAGTTGAGCAGTTCTTC. It encodes CASSHGLAGAVEQFF.

This chain uses TRBV27 with TRBJ1-1, with TRBD1 matching 9 bases. This CDR3 is built from 15 residues. V was clipped by 2 bases and J by 4 bases; unmatched bases: 5. In germline, CDR1 is MNHEY, CDR2 SMNVEV (reference sequence). CDR3 in amino acids: CASSLTGGAGTEAFF. In DNA form, the CDR3 reads TGTGCCAGCAGTTTAACAGGGGGCGCGGGCACTGAAGCTTTCTTT.

This chain links TRBV25-1 with TRBJ2-1; 10 bases are shared with TRBD2. Germline-derived CDR1 and CDR2 are MGHDK and SYGVNS. Trimming took 4 bases from V and 2 from J; bases not matched to a gene: 5. This CDR3 comprises 16 residues. CDR3: CASSGPSGRTYNEQFF. The DNA for the CDR3 is TGTGCCAGCAGTGGCCCTAGCGGGAGAACCTACAATGAGCAGTTCTTC.

This chain connects TRBV10-2 to TRBJ1-1; TRBD1 matches at 11 bases. V lost 6 bases and J lost 0; bases outside the gene matches: 9. Per the germline V gene, CDR1 is WSHSY and CDR2 is SAAADI. The CDR3 extends over 17 amino acids. In DNA form, the CDR3 reads TGCGCCAGCAGCTATAGGGACAGGGGGTTAATGAACACTGAAGCTTTCTTT. Its protein is CASSYRDRGLMNTEAFF.

V usage is TRBV5-1 and J usage is TRBJ2-7, with D perhaps assigned TRBD1 or TRBD2 (5 bases each). V was shortened by 4 bases and J by 2 bases, with 22 bases between the two germline ends. CDR3 length: 17 amino acids. The germline gives CDR1 SGHRS, CDR2 YFSETQ. DNA for the CDR3: TGCGCCAGCAGCCAAACAACGCCCCGGGACGGCACCTACGAGCAGTACTTC. This codes for CASSQTTPRDGTYEQYF.

The gene calls are TRBV7-9 and TRBJ1-1; a weak D match, TRBD1 (5 bases). The ends were cut back, 5 bases at V and 0 bases at J, with 16 bases in the middle. From germline, CDR1 is SEHNR and CDR2 FQNEAQ (reference sequence). The CDR3 has 16 residues. The CDR3 protein is CASSQAGTAVNTEAFF. The CDR3, as DNA: TGTGCCAGCAGCCAGGCCGGGACCGCCGTGAACACTGAAGCTTTCTTT. Using reference TRBV7-9 and TRBJ1-1 for the parts outside the CDR3, the full variable domain is DTGVSQNPRHKITKRGQNVTFRCDPISEHNRLYWYRQTLGQGPEFLTYFQNEAQLEKSRLLSDRFSAERPKGSFSTLEIQRTEQGDSAMYLCASSQAGTAVNTEAFFGQGTRLTVV.

This chain connects TRBV11-2 to TRBJ1-2; perhaps TRBD1 as D (6 bases). V shed 4 bases and J shed 7 bases, with 16 bases lying between them. In germline, CDR1 is SGHAT, CDR2 FQNNGV. The CDR3 length is 14 residues. The CDR3: CASSSDAGGAGYTF. CDR3 DNA sequence: TGTGCCAGCAGCTCAGACGCTGGGGGCGCTGGCTACACCTTC.

The rearrangement links TRBV7-9 to TRBJ2-1; D possibly corresponds to TRBD1 (6 bases). The CDR3 totals 15 residues. The V end was cut by 3 bases, the J end by 6 bases, with 15 bases between. Germline CDR1 reads SEHNR; CDR2 reads FQNEAQ (reference sequence). The DNA for the CDR3 is TGTGCCAGCAGCTTTGGTACAGGGTTATCCAATGAGCAGTTCTTC. Protein sequence: CASSFGTGLSNEQFF.

The gene calls are TRBV9 and TRBJ2-1, with 9 bases lining up with TRBD2. CDR1 SGDLS and CDR2 YYNGEE come from the germline V gene. This CDR3 is built from 17 residues. V trimming: 0 bases; J trimming: 7 bases; junction bases outside the gene matches: 11. The CDR3 coding sequence is TGTGCCAGCAGCGTAGATGGCCCTAGCGGGACGGGTAATGAGCAGTTCTTC. Amino acid sequence: CASSVDGPSGTGNEQFF. Using reference TRBV9 and TRBJ2-1 for the parts outside the CDR3, the full variable domain is DSGVTQTPKHLITATGQRVTLRCSPRSGDLSVYWYQQSLDQGLQFLIQYYNGEERAKGNILERFSAQQFPDLHSELNLSSLELGDSALYFCASSVDGPSGTGNEQFFGPGTRLTVL.

The chain combines TRBV5-4 with TRBJ2-1; 13 bases fit TRBD2. J lost 9 bases, V lost 5 bases, and 5 bases had no gene match. The germline V gene has CDR1 SGHNT and CDR2 YYREEE (reference sequence). This CDR3 region has 14 residues. CDR3: CASRLAGGPIEQFF. CDR3 DNA: TGTGCCAGCAGACTAGCGGGAGGGCCGATTGAGCAGTTCTTC.

This clone was counted a single time. This chain links TRBV28 with TRBJ2-2; D possibly uses TRBD1 or TRBD2 (5 bases each). This CDR3 has 18 amino acids. The V end was cut by 1 base, the J end by 7 bases, with 22 bases between. CDR1 MDHEN and CDR2 SYDVKM come from the germline V gene. The CDR3 sequence: CASSLFVRRRLGGGELFF. CDR3 in DNA: TGTGCCAGCAGTTTATTTGTTCGACGTAGGCTTGGGGGCGGGGAGCTGTTTTTT.

V usage is TRBV5-4 and J usage is TRBJ2-1; D is perhaps TRBD2 (5 bases). The CDR3 extends over 15 amino acids. Trimming removed 7 bases from V and 3 bases from J, with 17 bases in between. CDR1 and CDR2 (germline): SGHNT, YYREEE (reference sequence). The CDR3 nucleotides read TGTGCCAGCCGGAGGAGCTGGTTGAGCTACAATGAGCAGTTCTTC. This encodes CASRRSWLSYNEQFF.

This chain links TRBV9 with TRBJ2-2; a possible D gene is TRBD1 (6 bases). The CDR3 runs to 14 residues. V was clipped by 6 bases and J by 7 bases, with 16 bases between them. CDR1 and CDR2 from the germline V gene are SGDLS and YYNGEE. The CDR3, as DNA: TGTGCCAGCACGTCAGGGGAATTTGGCGGGGAGCTGTTTTTT. This encodes CASTSGEFGGELFF.

This chain connects TRBV5-4 to TRBJ2-3, with D perhaps matching TRBD2 (5 bases). Germline V gives CDR1 SGHNT, CDR2 YYREEE (reference sequence). This CDR3 comprises 16 residues. Trimming shortened V by 0 bases and J by 0 bases, and 11 bases separated the two germline ends. The chain's CDR3 is CASSLDFGGSTDTQYF. The CDR3 DNA reads TGTGCCAGCAGCTTGGATTTCGGCGGGAGCACAGATACGCAGTATTTT.

V gene TRBV5-1 combines with J gene TRBJ2-2; possibly TRBD2 for D (6 bases). Germline loops: CDR1 SGHRS, CDR2 YFSETQ. V lost 3 bases and J 5 bases, leaving 11 bases between the germline ends. This CDR3 has 14 residues. The CDR3 DNA reads as TGCGCCAGCAGCTCGAATGGGGGGACCGGGGAGCTGTTTTTT. Translation gives CASSSNGGTGELFF.